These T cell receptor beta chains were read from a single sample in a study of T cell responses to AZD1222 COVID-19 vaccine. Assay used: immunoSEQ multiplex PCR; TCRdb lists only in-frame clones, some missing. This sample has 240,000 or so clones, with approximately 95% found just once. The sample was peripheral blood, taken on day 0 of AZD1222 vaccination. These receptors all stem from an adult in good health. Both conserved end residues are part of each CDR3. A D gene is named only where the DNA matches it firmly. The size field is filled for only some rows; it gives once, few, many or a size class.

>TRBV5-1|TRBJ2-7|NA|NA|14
TGCGCCAGCAGCCACGGCCTCGGAGATTACGAGCAGTACTTC
CASSHGLGDYEQYF
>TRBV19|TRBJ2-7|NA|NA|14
TGTGCCAGTAGTATCATCGGCACCCTAAACGAGCAGTACTTC
CASSIIGTLNEQYF
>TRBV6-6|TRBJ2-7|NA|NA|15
TGTGCCAGCAGTTACGGTGCGAGGAATGCCTACGAGCAGTACTTC
CASSYGARNAYEQYF
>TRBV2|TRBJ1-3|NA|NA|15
TGTGCCAGCAGTGAAGCGAGCAGACCAGGAAACACCATATATTTT
CASSEASRPGNTIYF
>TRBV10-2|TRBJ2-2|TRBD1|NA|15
TGCGCCAGCACTCTAGGACAGGGTTCGGGCGGGGAGCTGTTTTTT
CASTLGQGSGGELFF
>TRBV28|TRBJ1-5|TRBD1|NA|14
TGTGCCAGCAGACTACAGGGGGTTCGGCAGCCCCAGCATTTT
CASRLQGVRQPQHF
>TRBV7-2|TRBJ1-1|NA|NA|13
TGTGCCAGCAGCTTAGAATATGGGGGGCGAGCTTTCTTT
CASSLEYGGRAFF
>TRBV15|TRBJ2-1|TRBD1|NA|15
TGTGCCACCAGCCCGACAGGGATAACCTACAATGAGCAGTTCTTC
CATSPTGITYNEQFF
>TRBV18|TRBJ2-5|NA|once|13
TGTGCCAGCTCGGGGGCCCTGCAAGAGACCCAGTACTTC
CASSGALQETQYF
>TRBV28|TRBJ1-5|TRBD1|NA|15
TGTGCCAGCAGTTCGGGATCGACAGGGAATCAGCCCCAGCATTTT
CASSSGSTGNQPQHF
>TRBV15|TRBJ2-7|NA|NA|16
TGTGCCACCAGCAGTCCCCGCGAGGTCTCTACCTACGAGCAGTACTTC
CATSSPREVSTYEQYF
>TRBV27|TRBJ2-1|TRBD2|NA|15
TGTGCCAGCAGTTCCCTCCCCTGGGGGGGCAATGAGCAGTTCTTC
CASSSLPWGGNEQFF
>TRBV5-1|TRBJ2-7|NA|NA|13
TGCGCCAGCAGCTCAAACACCCAGACAGAGCAGTACTTC
CASSSNTQTEQYF
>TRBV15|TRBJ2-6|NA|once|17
TGTGCCACCAGCAGAGATGGTCAGGGGACTGGGGCCAACGTCCTGACTTTC
CATSRDGQGTGANVLTF
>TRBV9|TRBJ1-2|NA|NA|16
TGTGCCAGCAGCTCACCTAAATTGGGGCCATCCTATGGCTACACCTTC
CASSSPKLGPSYGYTF
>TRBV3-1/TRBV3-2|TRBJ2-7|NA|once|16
TGTGCCAGCAGCCCAGGAACCGGGACGGACGCCTACGAGCAGTACTTC
CASSPGTGTDAYEQYF
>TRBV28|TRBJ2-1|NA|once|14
TGTGCCAGCAGTTTGGAGACAGTTAACTATGAGCAGTTCTTC
CASSLETVNYEQFF
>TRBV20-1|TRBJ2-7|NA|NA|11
TGCAGTGCTAGATCGACAGGCGAGCAGTACTTC
CSARSTGEQYF
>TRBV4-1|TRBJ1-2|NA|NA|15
TGCGCCAGCAGCCGGTATTCAGGGGACCTCTATGGCTACACCTTC
CASSRYSGDLYGYTF
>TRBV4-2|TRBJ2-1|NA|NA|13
TGTGCCAGCAGCCAAGCGGGGGACAATGAGCAGTTCTTC
CASSQAGDNEQFF
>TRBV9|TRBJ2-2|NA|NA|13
TGTGCCAGCAGCGTATCCCACACCGGGGAGCTGTTTTTT
CASSVSHTGELFF
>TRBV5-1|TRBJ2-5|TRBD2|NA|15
TGCGCCAGCAGCTTGGATACTAGCGGGAGTGGGACCCAGTACTTC
CASSLDTSGSGTQYF
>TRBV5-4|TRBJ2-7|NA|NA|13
TGTGCCAGCAGCTTGGCAGGGAGGCACGAGCAGTACTTC
CASSLAGRHEQYF
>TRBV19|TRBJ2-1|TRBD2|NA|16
TGTGCCAGTAGTATAGCCGGGGGGGCAGTTTGGGGTGAGCAGTTCTTC
CASSIAGGAVWGEQFF
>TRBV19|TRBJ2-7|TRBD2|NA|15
TGTGCCAGTAGTATTCGCGGGAGTAACATCTACGAGCAGTACTTC
CASSIRGSNIYEQYF
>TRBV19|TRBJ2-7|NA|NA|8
TGTGCCAGTACCGAGCAGTACTTC
CASTEQYF